This T cell receptor (beta chain) was identified in a study of shared clonotypes between healthy human individuals. The germline gives CDR1 MRHNA, CDR2 SNTAGT. This CDR3 contains 15 residues. V shed 4 bases and J shed 3 bases, with 15 bases lying between them. Note on this clone: What it binds is unknown.

The material for each subset, its genomic DNA, was split evenly across several immunoSEQ plates. The method was immunoSEQ multiplex PCR; TCRdb's version includes in-frame clones alone and lacks a portion of them. The table has 660,000 or so clones, around 96% seen once; the top ten hold roughly 0.1%. Study results and caveats: Memory subsets generally showed smaller estimated richness than naive subsets did.

Naivety among CD8 cells was defined by CD45RO negativity and positive CCR7 selection, thereby excluding terminally differentiated effector memory CD45RA+ cells. This chain uses TRBV6-4 with TRBJ1-1, with D perhaps matching TRBD1 (5 bases). Sequenced: naive CD8+ T cells sorted from blood. This receptor was identified in a woman under 40 in good health. In DNA, the CDR3 is TGTGCCAGCAGTGGGGTAAGGCAGGGATACACTGAAGCTTTCTTT. Translation: CASSGVRQGYTEAFF.